Below, one T cell receptor (beta chain) is given with its context. Its antigen is unidentified. The entry originates in a study of cytomegalovirus exposure and HLA in healthy donors. The CDR3 loop spans 16 amino acids. Unmatched junction bases numbered 5, after V lost 5 bases and J lost 2 bases. Germline V gene data show CDR1 as LNHDA and CDR2 as SQIVND (reference sequence). In the PCR, 60 Vbeta and 13 Jbeta primers were used. Libraries were prepared by immunoSEQ multiplex PCR; TCRdb keeps only in-frame clonotypes and omits some of them. The repertoire consists of around 130,000 clones, with approximately 8.7% occurring once and the leading ten covering 5.5%. The study's findings and limits: Only CMV serostatus was available as immune exposure information. Presence/absence analyses assumed roughly uniform sequencing depth across donors.

The TCR was taken from a man aged 40-55 years in good health and CMV-seronegative. Sequenced sample: PBMCs. The gene calls are TRBV19 and TRBJ2-1; 11 nucleotides agree with TRBD2. The CDR3 region is CASSPFSGGAYNEQFF. The CDR3 DNA sequence: TGTGCCAGTAGTCCCTTTAGCGGGGGGGCCTACAATGAGCAGTTCTTC.